One TCR beta chain is described in this entry. This clone was detected only a few times. Its antigen is still unknown. No base-level quality is on record; no much larger clone is a single base apart. CDR3 length: 11 amino acids, cysteine to phenylalanine. CDR3 DNA only is kept here, 33 bases in frame from base 1. The germline V gene specifies SGHTA as CDR1 and FQGNSA as CDR2. V was cut back by 6 bases and J by 4 bases, leaving a gap of 6 bases between them. The immunoSEQ kit was used, according to the manufacturer's recommendations, to generate TCR beta libraries from genomic DNA. Library preparation used a first multiplex PCR with proprietary primers, then a second PCR adding unique barcodes, with bead cleanups after each round. Each sample batch included a kit-provided positive control reaction and a negative control reaction. The final libraries underwent checking on an Agilent 4200 TapeStation D1000 ScreenTape, volumetric pooling, and quantification by qPCR. Sequencing was performed on an Illumina NextSeq500 with a MidOutput 150-cycle cartridge, and 156 Read1 and 15 Index1 cycles were run with kit custom primers. The pooled library was loaded at 0.75 to 1 pM with an approximately 18% PhiX control spike-in. Per the authors' processing: Vendor-processed data were analyzed in R, with a clonotype defined as all T cells sharing the same CDR3 nucleotide sequence. For clone abundance analyses, frequencies were normalized to the 10,000 most abundant clones per sample. Public T cell clones, averaging fewer than five per sample, were removed before analysis. Dominant motif analysis used ImmunoMap with the PAM10 matrix, gap penalty 30 and homology threshold 0.3; motifs with cumulative frequency at least 0.01 counted as dominant. An abundance difference of at least 32-fold between compartments was the criterion for calling clonotypes tumor-enriched or baseline blood-enriched. Similarity between tumor and blood repertoires was quantified using the Baroni-Urbani and Buser coefficient, and groups were compared with two-tailed Wilcoxon tests in R. This immuneACCESS table, as held by TCRdb, lists in-frame sequences with V and J called but not all clones. Of the missing ones, under half trace to an unresolved V gene in checked studies; the others have no known cause. V, J and clone size are taken as reported in that table, and D and trimming were inferred from the DNA itself. Here the sample has about 12,000 clones; about 33% occur a single time. Approximately 15% of the sample belongs to the ten largest clones.

The sample is drawn from a study of radiation and T cells in renal cell carcinoma (TCRdb year 2020). Regarding the complete study: A total of 50 to 60 samples underwent TCR beta sequencing, made up of roughly 26 tumors and about 27 peripheral blood samples. Across all 55 or so samples, around 4,000,000 unique CDR3 nucleotide sequences encoding some 3,000,000 unique CDR3 amino acid sequences were identified. Results and caveats for the whole study, not just this receptor: A greater number of dominant CDR3 motifs was detected in irradiated tumors than in control tumors, and a larger share of the repertoire was occupied by these motifs in irradiated tumors than in control tumors. TCR clonality was higher in irradiated tumors than in controls, as the top 100 clonotypes made up an average of about 54% of the repertoire in irradiated tumors compared with roughly 43% in nephrectomy-only tumors. In blood, the top tumor clonotypes increased between baseline and 2 weeks post-radiation and then shrank by 4 weeks, which suggests that tumor-resident clones expanded only transiently. Because no pretreatment tumor biopsies were available, whether clonotypes were present in the tumor at baseline could not be determined. Because only small tumor regions of approximately 1 g were available, the study did not capture intratumoral heterogeneity. Because the trial had a single-armed design, the trial could not examine how radiation dose or scheduling affected the TCR repertoire.

Reading the label with the study, this specimen's time point is: tumor resected at nephrectomy. The treatment or condition label for this specimen denotes: 15 Gy SBRT to primary tumor, nephrectomy 4 weeks later. The samples were drawn from a clinical trial, where primary renal cell carcinomas were treated with 15 Gy of stereotactic body radiation therapy and then removed by nephrectomy 4 weeks afterward. Renal cell carcinoma with clear cell pathology was present in all patients. Tumor processing involved mechanical dissociation, digestion with collagenase/hyaluronidase at 37 degrees C, handling in gentleMACS C tubes, and storage in liquid nitrogen. Genomic DNA for TCR sequencing was prepared using the QIAamp DNA Blood Mini Kit (Qiagen). Samples were included in the analyses only if all quality control checks were passed.

The chain is assembled from TRBV7-2 and TRBJ1-1, with the D gene too uncertain to name. The sequences come from tumor tissue, collected from a patient whose treatment included radiotherapy and nephrectomy. This clonotype was obtained from a man aged 55 to 69 with renal cell carcinoma. The CDR3 region has the sequence CASREATEAFF. The sequence in DNA is TGTGCCAGCAGGGAGGCCACTGAAGCTTTCTTT.